This passage covers 2 T cell receptor beta chains from one sample sequenced in a study of vaccination effects on CD4 cells after COVID-19. CD4+ T cells specific for antigen were expanded with viral peptide pools by the ViraFEST assay before sequencing. When around ten days of culture had elapsed, CD4+ T cells were isolated. As their vaccination, participants received two doses of either BNT162b2 or mRNA-1273. Assay used: immunoSEQ multiplex PCR; TCRdb lists only in-frame clones, some missing. This sample has fewer than 25,000 clones, with approximately 70% found just once. These receptors have no known antigen. The starting material was CD4+ T cells from PBMCs cultured with HCoV-NL63 spike peptides, obtained after COVID-19 vaccination. The source of these receptors is a human donor who received a COVID-19 vaccine.

The table lists this clone with a few counts. The CDR3 coding sequence is TGTGCCAGCAGTTTATCGGGACAGGGTTACACTGAAGCTTTCTTT. Protein product: CASSLSGQGYTEAFF. The genes are TRBV28 and TRBJ1-1; TRBD1 matches 9 bases. The V gene's germline CDR1 is MDHEN and CDR2 SYDVKM. The V segment lost 1 base and the J segment 3 bases; nucleotides outside the gene matches: 3. This CDR3 contains 15 residues.

The V call is TRBV7-9, the J call TRBJ2-7, with D perhaps matching TRBD2 (6 bases). Germline V gives CDR1 SEHNR, CDR2 FQNEAQ (reference sequence). Trimming left V 5 bases short and J 0 bases short, with 17 bases between. CDR3 length: 16 amino acids. The CDR3 DNA reads as TGTGCCAGCAGCCCCAAGATGGCGGGAACCTCCTACGAGCAGTACTTC. It specifies CASSPKMAGTSYEQYF.